This TCR beta chain is drawn from a study of T cells in localized non-small cell lung cancer. Study-wide results and limits: Higher T cell density in the blood was associated with longer overall survival, whereas higher adjacent-lung clonality associated with shorter survival. A median around 57 of the top 100 tumor clones appeared in adjacent lung. Uninvolved neighboring lung showed the greatest T cell clonality, exceeding tumor.

Comment on this clone: The target antigen is unknown.

Profiled with immunoSEQ multiplex PCR; TCRdb holds only in-frame clones, not every one. The sample holds around 8,000 clones; 23% are singletons and the top ten take 3% to 4.5%. The germline V gene has CDR1 GTSNPN and CDR2 SVGIG (reference sequence). The CDR3 consists of 14 residues. The trim removed 0 bases at V and 3 bases at J, leaving 0 bases unmatched. The clonotype was recovered from a man between 40 and 70 years old with stage III squamous cell lung carcinoma. The sequences come from lung tumor tissue, collected before any cancer treatment. The chain combines TRBV30 with TRBJ2-3; 10 positions agree with TRBD2. CDR3 sequence reads: CAWSVLAGTDTQYF. The CDR3 nucleotides read TGTGCCTGGAGTGTACTAGCGGGAACAGATACGCAGTATTTT. The whole variable domain, remainder taken from reference TRBV30 and TRBJ2-3, is SQTIHQWPATLVQPVGSPLSLECTVEGTSNPNLYWYRQAAGRGLQLLFYSVGIGQISSEVPQNLSASRPQDRQFILSSKKLLLSDSGFYLCAWSVLAGTDTQYFGPGTRLTVL.